A single T cell receptor beta chain is shown here with its context. The entry originates in a study of blood T cell repertoires in COVID-19. Study in general: Spain, Italy and the United States supplied samples that represented acute and convalescent COVID-19. Sources were T cells, B-cell-depleted T cells, or PBMCs; the material itself was cDNA or gDNA.

Only in-frame clones appear in the TCRdb table, and some are missing; sequencing was by immunoSEQ multiplex PCR. This table has 200,000 to 250,000 clones, under 90% appearing once. Sample: PBMCs or T cells enriched from blood (not recorded which). This TCR was recovered from a man in his fifties or sixties who had recovered from COVID-19.

CDR3 sequence (DNA): TGTGCCAGCAGCCCATCCTTCGGGGCGAACACCGGGGAGCTGTTTTTT. Amino acid sequence: CASSPSFGANTGELFF. The chain is built from TRBV11-3 and TRBJ2-2, with a possible D match to TRBD2 (5 bases). Trimming shortened V by 5 bases and J by 0 bases, and 13 bases separated the two germline ends. CDR3 length: 16 amino acids. In germline, CDR1 is SGHNT, CDR2 YENEEA.